This note documents a single TCR beta chain sequence. Single viable CD3+CD4+CD8-CD45RO+ cells were sorted as the memory CD4+ T cells. Serostatus was set by detecting CMV pp150, pp28, p38, p52 IgG. This record comes from a study of memory CD4+ T cells and cytomegalovirus serostatus. V lost 0 bases and J 6 bases, leaving 20 bases between the germline ends. CDR3 size: 18 residues. CDR1 and CDR2 (germline): LNHDA, SQIVND (reference sequence). Profiled with immunoSEQ multiplex PCR; TCRdb holds only in-frame clones, not every one. The sample has some 46,000 clones, about 79% seen once. The TCR was taken from an adult in good health and CMV-seronegative. Sample: memory CD4+ T cells from blood. The chain links TRBV19 to TRBJ2-2; perhaps TRBD1 as D (5 bases). CDR3 amino acids: CASSIDLGQGLKSGELFF. Written as DNA, the CDR3 is TGTGCCAGTAGTATAGATCTAGGGCAGGGTCTTAAATCCGGGGAGCTGTTTTTT. Variable domain in full (rest from reference TRBV19 and TRBJ2-2): DGGITQSPKYLFRKEGQNVTLSCEQNLNHDAMYWYRQDPGQGLRLIYYSQIVNDFQKGDIAEGYSVSREKKESFPLTVTSAQKNPTAFYLCASSIDLGQGLKSGELFFGEGSRLTVL.